The table lists the clone carrying this T cell receptor (beta chain) with many counts. Antigen unknown. This entry belongs to a study of regulatory T cells in long-lasting Graves disease. Overall study context: Duration of antithyroid drug therapy among newly diagnosed Graves' patients was under 3 months. Study observations and caveats: Those with persistent disease had in common more public clonotypes (2,741) than new patients (about 970). Persistent cases of Graves' showed reduced TCR diversity relative to newly diagnosed patients.

Time point given: newly diagnosed GD, antithyroid drugs for less than 3 months. Construction of the TCR library relied on RNA isolated from PBMCs. Library construction for TCR beta used iRepertoire HTBI primers and Arm-PCR of CDR3 regions. One entry per CDR3 protein, called by TCRdb with MiXCR from the multiplex PCR reads. The table has approximately 470,000 distinct CDR3 sequences, 15% to 20% seen once; the top ten hold 9% to 15%. The same data also contributed to another study, on T cells in Graves' hyperthyroidism and ophthalmopathy.

The clonotype originates from a man aged 40-49 years with Graves disease. The sequencing used peripheral blood mononuclear cells (PBMCs), collected at new diagnosis, from a patient treated with antithyroid drugs.

The DNA for the CDR3 is TGTGCCAGCAGGGGGCCGGGACAGGGGGCGCTCGGAGGGGAGCTGTTTTTT. Translating gives CASRGPGQGALGGELFF. The chain combines TRBV28 with TRBJ2-2; 12 bases agree with TRBD1. The CDR3 runs to 17 residues. Trimming at V came to 6 bases and at J to 8 bases, leaving 13 bases not matched to a gene. Germline loops: CDR1 MDHEN, CDR2 SYDVKM.